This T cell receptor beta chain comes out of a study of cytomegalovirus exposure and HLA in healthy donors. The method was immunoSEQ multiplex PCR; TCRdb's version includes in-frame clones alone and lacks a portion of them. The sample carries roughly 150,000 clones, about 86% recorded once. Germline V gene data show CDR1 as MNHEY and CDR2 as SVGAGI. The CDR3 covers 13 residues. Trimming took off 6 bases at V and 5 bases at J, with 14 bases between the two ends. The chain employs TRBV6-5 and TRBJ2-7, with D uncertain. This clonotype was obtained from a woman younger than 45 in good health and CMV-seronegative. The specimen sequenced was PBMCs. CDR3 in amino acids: CASRYNFLDEQYF. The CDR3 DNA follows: TGTGCCAGCAGGTACAATTTCCTGGACGAGCAGTACTTC.